This T cell receptor beta chain was sequenced for a study of blood T cell repertoires in COVID-19. Overall study: COVID-19 samples, acute and convalescent, were from the United States, Italy and Spain. Sources were T cells, B-cell-depleted T cells, or PBMCs; the material itself was cDNA or gDNA.

This clone was picked up one time. The V gene's germline CDR1 is PRHDT and CDR2 FYEKMQ (reference sequence). V lost 2 bases, J lost 7 bases, and 19 bases lay in between. This CDR3 has 16 residues. Original methodology: The assay estimated nucleated cells by amplifying reference gene primers. TCRdb's table, derived via immunoSEQ multiplex PCR, lists solely in-frame clones and lacks some. D and trimming were read from the DNA, whereas the V and J calls and clone size are those reported in that table. The data show about 54,000 clones, just over 85% seen once. The rearrangement links TRBV13 to TRBJ2-3, with D tentatively TRBD2 (5 bases). The sequenced sample consisted of peripheral blood. This sequence was found in a human donor in a cohort sampled during active COVID-19. This CDR3 reads CASSLSLGGGVNTQYF. DNA for the CDR3: TGTGCCAGCAGCTTAAGTCTTGGTGGAGGAGTGAATACGCAGTATTTT.